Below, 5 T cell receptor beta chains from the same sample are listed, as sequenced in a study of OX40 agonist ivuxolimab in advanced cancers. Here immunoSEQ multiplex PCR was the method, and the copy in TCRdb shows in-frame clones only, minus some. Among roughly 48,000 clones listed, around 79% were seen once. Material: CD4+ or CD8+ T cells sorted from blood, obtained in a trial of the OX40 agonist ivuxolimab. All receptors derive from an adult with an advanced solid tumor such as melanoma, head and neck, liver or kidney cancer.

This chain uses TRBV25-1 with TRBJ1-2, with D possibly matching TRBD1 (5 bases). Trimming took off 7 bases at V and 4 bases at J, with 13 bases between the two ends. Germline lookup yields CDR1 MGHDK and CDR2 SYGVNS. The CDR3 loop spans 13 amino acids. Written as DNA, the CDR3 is TGTGCCAGCAACGGGGGTCTGACCTATGGCTACACCTTC. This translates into CASNGGLTYGYTF.

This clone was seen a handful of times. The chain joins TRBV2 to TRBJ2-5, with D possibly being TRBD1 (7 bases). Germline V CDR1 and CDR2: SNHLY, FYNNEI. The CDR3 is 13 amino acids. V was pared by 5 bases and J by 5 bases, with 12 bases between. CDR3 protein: CASSPGGWETQYF. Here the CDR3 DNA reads TGTGCCAGCAGTCCAGGGGGGTGGGAGACCCAGTACTTC.

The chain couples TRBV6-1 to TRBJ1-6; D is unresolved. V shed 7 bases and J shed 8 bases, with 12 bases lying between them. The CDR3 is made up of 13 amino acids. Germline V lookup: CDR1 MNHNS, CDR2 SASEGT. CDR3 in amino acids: CASTRPGDSPLHF. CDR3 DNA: TGTGCCAGCACGCGGCCTGGGGATTCACCCCTCCACTTT.

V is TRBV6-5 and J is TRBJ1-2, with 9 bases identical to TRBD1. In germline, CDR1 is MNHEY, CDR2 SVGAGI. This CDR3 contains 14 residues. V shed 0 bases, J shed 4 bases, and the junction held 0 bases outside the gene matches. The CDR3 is CASSYSDRGYGYTF. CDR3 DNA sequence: TGTGCCAGCAGTTACTCGGACAGGGGCTATGGCTACACCTTC.

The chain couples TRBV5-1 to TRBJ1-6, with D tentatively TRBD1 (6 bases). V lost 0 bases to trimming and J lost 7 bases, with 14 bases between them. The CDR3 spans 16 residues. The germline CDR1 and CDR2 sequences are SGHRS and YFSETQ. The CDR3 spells CASSLAAGASNSPLHF. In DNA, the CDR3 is TGCGCCAGCAGCTTGGCGGCGGGGGCCTCAAATTCACCCCTCCACTTT.